Below, 20 T cell receptor beta chains from the same sample are listed, as sequenced in a study of graft-versus-host responses after intestinal transplantation. Method: immunoSEQ multiplex PCR; TCRdb's copy keeps in-frame clones and lacks some. The data hold 98,000 or so clones, with more than 75% observed a single time. These receptors have no known antigen. Here the sequenced sample was unstimulated CD4+ T cells sorted from spleen or lymph node cells, taken before intestinal transplant. The receptors derive from a human donor who received an intestinal transplant.

The chain joins TRBV7-2 to TRBJ2-7, with 10 bases lining up with TRBD1. In germline, CDR1 is SGHTA, CDR2 FQGNSA. With V trimmed by 5 bases and J by 4 bases, 5 bases remained unmatched. CDR3 size: 14 residues. CDR3 bases: TGTGCCAGCAGCCGGACAGGGGGAATTTACGAGCAGTACTTC. Translated: CASSRTGGIYEQYF.

The genes are TRBV7-9 and TRBJ1-1, with D perhaps TRBD1 (5 bases). V lost 1 base and J 4 bases, leaving 10 bases between the germline ends. The CDR3 spans 14 residues. Germline assignment: CDR1 SEHNR and CDR2 FQNEAQ (reference sequence). The CDR3 spells CASSLEGIGTEAFF. DNA for the CDR3: TGTGCCAGCAGCTTAGAGGGGATCGGCACTGAAGCTTTCTTT.

J is TRBJ1-5 and V is TRBV6-6; possibly TRBD1 for D (6 bases). Trimming left V 5 bases short and J 2 bases short, with 13 bases between. From germline, CDR1 is MNHNY and CDR2 SVGAGI (reference sequence). The CDR3 spans 15 residues. The CDR3 here is CASSTDRLGNQPQHF. Here the CDR3 DNA reads TGTGCCAGCAGTACAGACAGGTTGGGCAATCAGCCCCAGCATTTT.

The gene calls are TRBV5-1 and TRBJ1-1, with TRBD1 as a possible D gene (6 bases). The germline V gene encodes CDR1 SGHRS and CDR2 YFSETQ. This CDR3 contains 12 residues. V lost 2 bases and J 10 bases, leaving 12 bases between the germline ends. The CDR3 spells CASSFKGEGAFF. In nucleotides, the CDR3 is TGCGCCAGCAGCTTTAAGGGGGAGGGAGCTTTCTTT.

The gene calls are TRBV11-2 and TRBJ1-2; 7 bases agree with TRBD1. Germline CDR1 reads SGHAT; CDR2 reads FQNNGV. CDR3 length equals 15 residues. Trimming cost V 4 bases and J 6 bases; bases outside gene matches: 11. In nucleotides, the CDR3 is TGTGCCAGCAGCTCCTCGACAGGGCCGATAAATGGCTACACCTTC. Translating gives CASSSSTGPINGYTF. The full variable domain, with the rest looked up from reference TRBV11-2 and TRBJ1-2, is EAGVAQSPRYKIIEKRQSVAFWCNPISGHATLYWYQQILGQGPKLLIQFQNNGVVDDSQLPKDRFSAERLKGVDSTLKIQPAKLEDSAVYLCASSSSTGPINGYTFGSGTRLTVV.

J is TRBJ2-5 and V is TRBV5-6; D possibly corresponds to TRBD2 (6 bases). Deletions cut 0 bases from V and 4 bases from J, with 13 bases between. Looked up from germline, CDR1 is SGHDT and CDR2 is YYEEEE. The CDR3 length is 15 residues. DNA for the CDR3: TGTGCCAGCAGCTTGGCGGGGGTTTTGGGAGAGACCCAGTACTTC. Protein sequence: CASSLAGVLGETQYF.

Turning to this clone: One end of the junction is discordant with germline, which a read error may explain. V is TRBV12-5 and J is TRBJ2-7; D may match TRBD1 or TRBD2 (5 bases each). Germline CDR1 LGHNT, CDR2 FRNRAP. This CDR3 has 14 residues. CDR3 protein: CASGTRDRPYEQCF. CDR3 DNA sequence: TGTGCTAGTGGAACCAGGGACCGACCCTACGAGCAGTGCTTC.

The chain employs TRBV28 and TRBJ2-7; no definite D call. Trimming took off 5 bases at V and 7 bases at J, with 9 bases between the two ends. Germline lookup yields CDR1 MDHEN and CDR2 SYDVKM. The length of the CDR3 is 11 residues. The CDR3 loop is CASSPRTEQYF. For the CDR3, the DNA is TGTGCCAGCAGTCCCCGGACGGAGCAGTACTTC.

In its sample, this clone was seen once. The chain recombines TRBV28 with TRBJ1-6; no reliable D call. The CDR3 totals 12 residues. V was pared by 10 bases and J by 7 bases, with 11 bases between. CDR1 is MDHEN and CDR2 is SYDVKM in the germline V gene. CDR3 loop: CATRLNNSPLHF. CDR3 coding DNA: TGTGCCACCCGATTGAACAATTCACCCCTCCACTTT.

This chain links TRBV7-3 with TRBJ2-2; a weak D match, TRBD2 (6 bases). CDR1 is SGHTA and CDR2 is FQGTGA in the germline V gene. Trimming took off 2 bases at V and 7 bases at J, with 14 bases between the two ends. The CDR3 contains 15 residues. The CDR3 loop reads CASSLLGGAVGELFF. The CDR3 DNA follows: TGTGCCAGCAGCTTACTCGGGGGAGCGGTCGGGGAGCTGTTTTTT.

The chain links TRBV5-1 to TRBJ2-2; 10 bases align to TRBD2. The J segment lost 7 bases and the V segment lost 0 bases, leaving 6 bases of the junction unmatched. Germline-derived CDR1 and CDR2 are SGHRS and YFSETQ. The CDR3 totals 16 residues. The CDR3 loop reads CASSLEVAGGLGELFF. The CDR3 bases are TGCGCCAGCAGCTTGGAAGTAGCGGGAGGTCTCGGGGAGCTGTTTTTT.

This clone was seen a single time. This rearrangement joins TRBV27 to TRBJ2-1; no clear D. The V gene lost 6 bases and the J gene lost 7 bases, with 28 bases spanning the gap. This CDR3 is 18 amino acids long. Germline values: CDR1 MNHEY, CDR2 SMNVEV (reference sequence). The CDR3 DNA reads TGTGCCAGCAGCCCCATACCCCTGCATATTCTTAGCCCGAATGAGCAGTTCTTC. It encodes CASSPIPLHILSPNEQFF.

This clone was recorded only once. The genes are TRBV15 and TRBJ2-7; D assignment may be TRBD1 or TRBD2 (5 bases each). Trimming stripped 1 base from V and 5 bases from J, with 12 bases between. The CDR3 spans 14 residues. Looked up from germline, CDR1 is LNHNV and CDR2 is YYDKDF (reference sequence). The CDR3 here is CATSRGGPLDEQYF. The CDR3, as DNA: TGTGCCACCAGCAGAGGGGGACCCCTCGACGAGCAGTACTTC. Full variable domain (missing parts from reference TRBV15 and TRBJ2-7): DAMVIQNPRYQVTQFGKPVTLSCSQTLNHNVMYWYQQKSSQAPKLLFHYYDKDFNNEADTPDNFQSRRPNTSFCFLDIRSPGLGDTAMYLCATSRGGPLDEQYFGPGTRLTVT.

V gene TRBV7-6 combines with J gene TRBJ2-7; D ambiguous. The V gene's germline CDR1 is SGHVS and CDR2 FNYEAQ. Trimming shortened V by 4 bases and J by 4 bases, and 20 bases separated the two germline ends. There are 16 residues in the CDR3. The CDR3 DNA follows: TGTGCCAGCAGCTCTTTTATGGGTTGGTCGTCGTACGAGCAGTACTTC. It codes for CASSSFMGWSSYEQYF. Complete variable domain (other parts from reference TRBV7-6 and TRBJ2-7): GAGVSQSPRYKVTKRGQDVALRCDPISGHVSLYWYRQALGQGPEFLTYFNYEAQQDKSGLPNDRFSAERPEGSISTLTIQRTEQRDSAMYRCASSSFMGWSSYEQYFGPGTRLTVT.

This clone appeared a few times. The V gene is TRBV2, the J gene TRBJ2-2; D unclear. V was cut by 5 bases and J by 6 bases, with 7 bases left in between. The CDR3 sequence is 12 residues long. Germline V gives CDR1 SNHLY, CDR2 FYNNEI. The DNA of the CDR3 is TGTGCCAGCAGTTACACGGCCGGGGAGCTGTTTTTT. Translated, it gives CASSYTAGELFF.

The chain has TRBV6-1 and TRBJ1-5; D unresolved. Germline V CDR1 and CDR2: MNHNS, SASEGT. The ends were cut back, 8 bases at V and 6 bases at J, with 14 bases in the middle. CDR3 length equals 13 residues. The CDR3 DNA reads TGTGCCAGCGCTATTGGGGAAGGTCAGCCCCAGCATTTT. It encodes CASAIGEGQPQHF.

CDR3 region: CASSPAAGQPPNYGYTF. For the CDR3, the DNA is TGTGCCAGCTCACCAGCTGCAGGGCAACCTCCTAACTATGGCTACACCTTC. The chain carries TRBV18 and TRBJ1-2, with TRBD1 as a possible D gene (5 bases). V lost 2 bases to trimming and J lost 0 bases, with 16 bases between them. CDR3 size: 17 residues. The V gene's germline CDR1 is KGHSH and CDR2 LQKENI.

This CDR3 reads CATWTSGYNEQFF. CDR3 coding DNA: TGTGCCACGTGGACTAGCGGATACAATGAGCAGTTCTTC. V is TRBV6-6 and J is TRBJ2-1, with 10 nucleotides matching TRBD2. The CDR3 is 13 amino acids. V lost 10 bases and J lost 4; bases outside the gene matches: 4. CDR1 MNHNY and CDR2 SVGAGI come from the germline V gene (reference sequence).

The chain employs TRBV5-1 and TRBJ1-2; TRBD1 matches 7 bases. V lost 4 bases, J lost 7 bases, and 7 bases stayed unmatched. The CDR3 is 13 amino acids. Germline V gives CDR1 SGHRS, CDR2 YFSETQ. The CDR3 spells CASSPRTGRGYTF. In nucleotides, the CDR3 is TGCGCCAGCAGCCCCAGGACAGGACGTGGCTACACCTTC.

This rearrangement joins TRBV19 to TRBJ1-6; maybe TRBD1 (5 bases). The CDR3 spans 15 residues. Between the trimmed V and J ends, which lost 5 bases and 9 bases, there was a span of 17 bases. CDR1 is LNHDA, CDR2 SQIVND, per germline (reference sequence). The CDR3, as DNA: TGTGCCAGTAGTCGGGGGGAGGGTTCGATTTCACCCCTCCACTTT. As protein: CASSRGEGSISPLHF.